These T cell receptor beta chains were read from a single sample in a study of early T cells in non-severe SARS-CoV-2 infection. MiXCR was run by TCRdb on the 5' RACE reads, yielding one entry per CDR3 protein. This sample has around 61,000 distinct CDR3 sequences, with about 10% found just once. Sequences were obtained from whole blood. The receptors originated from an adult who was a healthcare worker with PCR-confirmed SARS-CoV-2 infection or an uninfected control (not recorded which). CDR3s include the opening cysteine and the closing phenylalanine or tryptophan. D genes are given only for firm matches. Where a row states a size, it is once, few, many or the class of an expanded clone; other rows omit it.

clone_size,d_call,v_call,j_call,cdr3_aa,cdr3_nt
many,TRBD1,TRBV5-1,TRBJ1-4,CASSLKARGNEKLFF,TGCGCCAGCAGCTTGAAGGCCAGGGGGAATGAAAAACTGTTTTTT
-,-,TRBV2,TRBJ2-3,CASSVDTQYF,TGTGCCAGCAGTGTAGATACGCAGTATTTT
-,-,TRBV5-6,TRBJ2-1,CASSRLGARSDEQFF,TGTGCCAGCAGCCGGTTGGGGGCGAGGTCGGATGAGCAGTTCTTC
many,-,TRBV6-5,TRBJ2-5,CASSLVVQETQYF,TGTGCCAGCAGTTTGGTGGTTCAGGAGACCCAGTACTTC
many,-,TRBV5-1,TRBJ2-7,CASSSESYEQYF,TGCGCCAGCAGCTCCGAATCCTACGAGCAGTACTTC
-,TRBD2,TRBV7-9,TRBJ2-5,CASSFSAGGRETQYF,TGTGCCAGCAGCTTCTCAGCGGGGGGCCGGGAGACCCAGTACTTC
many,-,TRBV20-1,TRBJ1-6,CSARVGWGEYNSPLHF,TGCAGTGCTAGAGTCGGGTGGGGGGAATATAATTCACCCCTCCACTTT
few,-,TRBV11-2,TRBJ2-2,CASSFGGPGELFF,TGTGCCAGCAGCTTCGGGGGGCCCGGGGAGCTGTTTTTT
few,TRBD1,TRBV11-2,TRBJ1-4,CASSTRQGRSEKLFF,TGTGCCAGCAGCACCCGACAGGGCCGGTCTGAAAAACTGTTTTTT
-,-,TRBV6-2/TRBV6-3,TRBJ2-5,CASGETQYF,TGTGCCAGCGGAGAGACCCAGTACTTC
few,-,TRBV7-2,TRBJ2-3,CASSLVGRRAQYF,TGTGCCAGCAGCTTAGTGGGACGGCGGGCGCAGTATTTT
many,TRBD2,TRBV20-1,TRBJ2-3,CSARGTSGGDESQYF,TGCAGTGCTAGGGGGACTAGCGGGGGAGACGAGTCGCAGTATTTT
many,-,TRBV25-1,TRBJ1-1,CASRRDGTNTEAFF,TGTGCCAGCAGACGAGACGGTACGAACACTGAAGCTTTCTTT
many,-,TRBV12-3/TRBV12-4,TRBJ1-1,CANRRGPGNTEAFF,TGTGCCAACAGAAGGGGTCCCGGGAACACTGAAGCTTTCTTT
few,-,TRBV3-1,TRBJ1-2,CASSQDWGYTF,TGTGCCAGCAGCCAAGACTGGGGCTACACCTTC
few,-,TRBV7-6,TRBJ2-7,CASSSPASPGEQYF,TGTGCCAGCAGTTCGCCGGCATCCCCCGGCGAGCAGTACTTC
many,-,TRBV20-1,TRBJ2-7,CSASGLEYYEQYF,TGCAGTGCTAGCGGGCTTGAATACTACGAGCAGTACTTC
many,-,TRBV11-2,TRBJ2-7,CASSYPGTGSYEQYF,TGTGCCAGCAGCTACCCCGGGACGGGCTCCTACGAGCAGTACTTC
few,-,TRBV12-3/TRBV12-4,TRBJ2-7,CASSLGGLLTGEQYF,TGTGCCAGCAGTCTAGGAGGACTCCTCACGGGCGAGCAGTACTTC
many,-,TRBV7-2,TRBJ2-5,CASSSLATSRAQYF,TGTGCCAGCAGCTCGCTGGCTACTTCGAGGGCCCAGTACTTC
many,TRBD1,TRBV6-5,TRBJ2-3,CASSPQGVPQYF,TGTGCCAGCAGTCCCCAGGGGGTCCCGCAGTATTTT
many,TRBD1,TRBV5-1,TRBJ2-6,CASSYGQGARGANVLTF,TGCGCCAGCAGCTACGGACAGGGGGCCCGGGGGGCCAACGTCCTGACTTTC
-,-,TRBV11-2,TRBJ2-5,CASSLGTWETQYF,TGTGCCAGCAGCTTAGGAACCTGGGAGACCCAGTACTTC
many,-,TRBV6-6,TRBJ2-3,CASTQGQVTDTQYF,TGTGCCAGCACCCAAGGGCAGGTTACAGATACGCAGTATTTT
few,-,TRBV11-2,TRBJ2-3,CASSFTLGSTDTQYF,TGTGCCAGCAGCTTCACATTGGGGAGCACAGATACGCAGTATTTT
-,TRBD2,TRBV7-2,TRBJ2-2,CASSLLGLAGNTGELFF,TGTGCCAGCAGCTTACTGGGACTAGCGGGGAACACCGGGGAGCTGTTTTTT
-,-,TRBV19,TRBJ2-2,CASTTRTAGDKNTGELFF,TGTGCCAGTACTACACGGACAGCCGGAGACAAAAACACCGGGGAGCTGTTTTTT
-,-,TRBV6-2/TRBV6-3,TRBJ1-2,CASSRDGSYGYTF,TGTGCCAGCAGTCGGGACGGCTCCTATGGCTACACCTTC
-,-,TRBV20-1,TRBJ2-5,CSASWSGLETQYF,TGCAGTGCTAGTTGGTCAGGGTTAGAGACCCAGTACTTC
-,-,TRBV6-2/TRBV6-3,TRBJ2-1,CASSPGLFSEQFF,TGTGCCAGCAGTCCCGGACTTTTCTCCGAGCAGTTCTTC
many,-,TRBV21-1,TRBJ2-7,CASGWTNHYEQYF,TGTGCCAGCGGTTGGACTAACCACTACGAGCAGTACTTC
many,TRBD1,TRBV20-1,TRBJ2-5,CSARSLKRTGGETQYF,TGCAGTGCTAGAAGCCTAAAACGGACAGGGGGAGAGACCCAGTACTTC
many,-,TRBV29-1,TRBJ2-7,CSVGHTGEQYF,TGCAGCGTTGGGCATACGGGGGAGCAGTACTTC
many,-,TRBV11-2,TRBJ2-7,CASSLVTLRTVEQYF,TGTGCCAGCAGCTTAGTCACGCTTAGGACGGTCGAGCAGTACTTC
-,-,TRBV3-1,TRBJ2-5,CASSPSKWTQYF,TGTGCCAGCAGCCCGTCCAAGTGGACCCAGTACTTC
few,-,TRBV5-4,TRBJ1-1,CASSRDNVNTEAFF,TGTGCCAGCAGCCGGGACAACGTGAACACTGAAGCTTTCTTT
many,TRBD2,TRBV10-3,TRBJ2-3,CAISELGLAGGSSTDTQYF,TGTGCCATCAGTGAATTGGGACTAGCGGGGGGGTCTAGCACAGATACGCAGTATTTT
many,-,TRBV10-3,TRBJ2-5,CAISAEDFQETQYF,TGTGCCATCAGTGCCGAAGACTTCCAAGAGACCCAGTACTTC
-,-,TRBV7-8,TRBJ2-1,CASSLEEGGSYNEQFF,TGTGCCAGCAGCTTAGAAGAGGGTGGCTCCTACAATGAGCAGTTCTTC
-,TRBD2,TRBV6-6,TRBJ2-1,CASSPLSSGANEQFF,TGTGCCAGCAGTCCCTTGTCTAGCGGGGCCAATGAGCAGTTCTTC
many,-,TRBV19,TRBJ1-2,CASYALYGYTF,TGTGCCAGTTACGCCTTGTATGGCTACACCTTC
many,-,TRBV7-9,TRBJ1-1,CASSYQANTEAFF,TGTGCCAGCAGCTACCAGGCGAACACTGAAGCTTTCTTT
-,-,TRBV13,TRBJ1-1,CASSFSSTEAFF,TGTGCCAGCAGCTTCTCGTCCACTGAAGCTTTCTTT
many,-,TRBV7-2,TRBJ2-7,CASSLAPGSYEQYF,TGTGCCAGCAGCTTAGCCCCGGGTTCCTACGAGCAGTACTTC